The following is a T cell receptor (beta chain) sequence with its context. During active infection, Seattle patients enrolled and were then monitored through disease. This sample stems from a study of blood T cell repertoires in COVID-19. In the original processing: Reference gene primer amplification gave estimated nucleated cell counts. Sequencing was performed with immunoSEQ multiplex PCR; in TCRdb, only in-frame clones are kept and a portion is missing. V and J calls and clone size are as listed in that table; D and trimming were resolved from the DNA. The sample consists of 450,000 or so clones, 75% to 90% of them appearing once. The V end was cut by 3 bases, the J end by 0 bases, with 10 bases between. CDR3 length equals 15 residues. Germline CDR1 reads KGHDR; CDR2 reads SFDVKD.

This sequence joins TRBV24-1 and TRBJ2-5, with D unresolved. The clonotype comes from a man younger than 35 with COVID-19, enrolled during active disease. Sequences were obtained from peripheral blood. CDR3 region: CATSDPRHNQETQYF. DNA of the CDR3: TGTGCCACCAGTGATCCAAGACACAACCAAGAGACCCAGTACTTC.